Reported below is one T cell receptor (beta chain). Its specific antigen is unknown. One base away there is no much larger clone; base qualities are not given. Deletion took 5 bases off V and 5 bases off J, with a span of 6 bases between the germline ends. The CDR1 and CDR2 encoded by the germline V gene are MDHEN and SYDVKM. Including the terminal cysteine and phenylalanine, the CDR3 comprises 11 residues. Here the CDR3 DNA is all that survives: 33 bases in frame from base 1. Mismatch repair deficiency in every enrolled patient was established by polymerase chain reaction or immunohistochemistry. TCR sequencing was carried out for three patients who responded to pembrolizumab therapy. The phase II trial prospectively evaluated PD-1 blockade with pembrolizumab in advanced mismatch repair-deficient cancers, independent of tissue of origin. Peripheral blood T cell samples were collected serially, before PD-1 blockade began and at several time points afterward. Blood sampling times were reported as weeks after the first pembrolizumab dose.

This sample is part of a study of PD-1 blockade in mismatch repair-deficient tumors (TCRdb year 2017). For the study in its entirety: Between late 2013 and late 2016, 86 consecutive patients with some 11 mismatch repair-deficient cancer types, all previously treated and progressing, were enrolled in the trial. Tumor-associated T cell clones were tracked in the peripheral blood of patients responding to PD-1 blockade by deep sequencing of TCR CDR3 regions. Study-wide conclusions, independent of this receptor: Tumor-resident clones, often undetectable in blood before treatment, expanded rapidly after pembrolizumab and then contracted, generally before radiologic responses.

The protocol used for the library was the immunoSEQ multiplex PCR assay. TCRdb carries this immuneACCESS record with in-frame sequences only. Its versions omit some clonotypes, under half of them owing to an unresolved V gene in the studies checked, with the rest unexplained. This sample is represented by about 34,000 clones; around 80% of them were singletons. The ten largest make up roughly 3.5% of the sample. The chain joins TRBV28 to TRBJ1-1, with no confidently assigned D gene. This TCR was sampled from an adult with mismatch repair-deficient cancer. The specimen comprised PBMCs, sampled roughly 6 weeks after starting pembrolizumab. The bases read TGTGCCAGCAGTCGGGAGACTGAAGCTTTCTTT. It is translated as CASSRETEAFF.